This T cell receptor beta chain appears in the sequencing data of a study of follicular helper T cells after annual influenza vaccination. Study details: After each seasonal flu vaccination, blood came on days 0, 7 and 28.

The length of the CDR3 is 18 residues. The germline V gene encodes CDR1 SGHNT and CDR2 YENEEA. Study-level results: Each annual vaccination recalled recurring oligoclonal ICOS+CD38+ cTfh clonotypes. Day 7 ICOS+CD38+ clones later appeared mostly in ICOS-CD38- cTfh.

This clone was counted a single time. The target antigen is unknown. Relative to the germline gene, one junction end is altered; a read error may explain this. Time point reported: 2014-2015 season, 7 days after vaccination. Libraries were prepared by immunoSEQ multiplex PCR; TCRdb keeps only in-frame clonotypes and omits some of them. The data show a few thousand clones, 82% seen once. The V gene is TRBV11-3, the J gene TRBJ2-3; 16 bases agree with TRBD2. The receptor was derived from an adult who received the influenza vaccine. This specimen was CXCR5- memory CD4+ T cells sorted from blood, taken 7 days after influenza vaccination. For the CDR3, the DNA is TGTGCCAACAGCTTAGCAGGGACTAGCGGGGGGGCCACAGATACGCAGTATTTT. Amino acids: CANSLAGTSGGATDTQYF.